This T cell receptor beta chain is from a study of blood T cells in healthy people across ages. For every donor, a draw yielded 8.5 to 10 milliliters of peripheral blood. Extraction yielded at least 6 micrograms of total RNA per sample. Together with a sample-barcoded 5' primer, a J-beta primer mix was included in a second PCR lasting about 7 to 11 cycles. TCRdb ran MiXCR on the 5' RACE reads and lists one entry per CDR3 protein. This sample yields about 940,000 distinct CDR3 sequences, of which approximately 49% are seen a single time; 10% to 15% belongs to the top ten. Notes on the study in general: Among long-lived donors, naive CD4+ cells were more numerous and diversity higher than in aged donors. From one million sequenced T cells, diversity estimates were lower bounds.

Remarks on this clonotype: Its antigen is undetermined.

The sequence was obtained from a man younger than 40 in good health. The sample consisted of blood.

The DNA for the CDR3 is TGTGCCAGCAGTCGCTTCAGCGGGGTGTCCTACAATGAGCAGTTCTTC. This translates into CASSRFSGVSYNEQFF. The chain recombines TRBV6-2 or TRBV6-3 with TRBJ2-1; 7 bases match TRBD2. This CDR3 has 16 residues. V dropped 5 bases and J dropped 1; count of bases not matched to a gene: 8. The V gene's germline CDR1 is MNHEY and CDR2 SVGEGT.